One sample yielded the 21 T cell receptor beta chains listed below, sequenced in a study of T cell responses to AZD1222 COVID-19 vaccine. Generated by immunoSEQ multiplex PCR, the TCRdb table keeps only in-frame clones and is missing some. The sample gives 110,000 or so clones, 88% of which show up once; 5.5% to 7.5% is in the top ten. This sample comprised peripheral blood, obtained 28 days after the second AZD1222 dose. These receptor sequences come from an adult who received the AZD1222 COVID-19 vaccine.

This chain links TRBV19 with TRBJ1-1, with a possible D match to TRBD1 (5 bases). Germline CDR1 is LNHDA and CDR2 is SQIVND (reference sequence). V dropped 6 bases and J dropped 0 bases, with 17 bases sitting between them. This CDR3 region has 16 residues. This CDR3 is CASSRRGGGMNTEAFF. Written as DNA, the CDR3 is TGTGCCAGTAGCCGAAGGGGAGGAGGGATGAACACTGAAGCTTTCTTT. Using reference TRBV19 and TRBJ1-1 for the parts outside the CDR3, the full variable domain is DGGITQSPKYLFRKEGQNVTLSCEQNLNHDAMYWYRQDPGQGLRLIYYSQIVNDFQKGDIAEGYSVSREKKESFPLTVTSAQKNPTAFYLCASSRRGGGMNTEAFFGQGTRLTVV.

The rearrangement uses TRBV7-9 and TRBJ2-7; maybe TRBD2 (5 bases). The length of the CDR3 is 13 residues. Germline loops: CDR1 SEHNR, CDR2 FQNEAQ (reference sequence). The ends were cut back, 0 bases at V and 4 bases at J, with 7 bases in the middle. The CDR3 region has the DNA TGTGCCAGCAGCTTAGCACGGGAATACGAGCAGTACTTC. Its translation: CASSLAREYEQYF.

The rearrangement joins TRBV7-2 to TRBJ2-2, with 7 bases aligning to TRBD2. The CDR3 is 19 residues long. V lost 2 bases to trimming and J lost 4 bases; unmatched junction nucleotides: 16. Germline CDR1 reads SGHTA; CDR2 reads FQGNSA. The CDR3 loop is CASSLYSSRPGGSTGELFF. CDR3 coding DNA: TGTGCCAGCAGCTTATATTCGAGTAGGCCCGGGGGGAGCACCGGGGAGCTGTTTTTT.

The V call is TRBV24-1, the J call TRBJ2-7, with TRBD1 matching 7 bases. The CDR3 length is 19 residues. Germline CDR1 and CDR2: KGHDR and SFDVKD. With 3 bases clipped from V and 2 bases from J, the junction kept 18 bases outside the gene matches. The CDR3 sequence is CATSDIPLVTGTFTYEQYF. In nucleotides, the CDR3 is TGTGCCACCAGTGATATTCCGTTGGTGACAGGGACCTTCACCTACGAGCAGTACTTC.

This clone was observed once. This chain uses TRBV9 with TRBJ1-1, with D hard to call. The CDR3 spans 14 residues. Germline loops: CDR1 SGDLS, CDR2 YYNGEE. The V and J ends lost 7 bases and 1 base respectively, with 14 bases between them. The CDR3 protein is CASGFSVSNTEAFF. The CDR3 nucleotides are TGTGCCAGCGGGTTCTCCGTATCGAACACTGAAGCTTTCTTT.

The gene calls are TRBV15 and TRBJ1-5; D gene unclear. The V end was cut by 4 bases, the J end by 5 bases, with 6 bases between. This CDR3 spans 12 amino acids. The germline V gene encodes CDR1 LNHNV and CDR2 YYDKDF (reference sequence). CDR3 bases: TGTGCCACCAGCATCGGAGATCAGCCCCAGCATTTT. It specifies CATSIGDQPQHF.

V is TRBV10-3 and J is TRBJ1-2, with 9 bases identical to TRBD1. CDR3 length equals 13 residues. V lost 6 bases to trimming and J lost 6 bases; unmatched junction nucleotides: 5. Looked up from germline, CDR1 is ENHRY and CDR2 is SYGVKD. The CDR3 spells CAISRGQGDGYTF. CDR3 DNA: TGTGCCATCAGCAGGGGACAGGGTGATGGCTACACCTTC.

The V call is TRBV19, the J call TRBJ1-6; D might be TRBD1 (5 bases). CDR1 LNHDA and CDR2 SQIVND come from the germline V gene (reference sequence). The CDR3 sequence is 13 residues long. The V gene lost 5 bases and the J gene lost 14 bases, with 16 bases spanning the gap. CDR3: CASSHQGSGALHF. The CDR3 DNA follows: TGTGCCAGTAGTCATCAGGGTTCCGGAGCCCTCCACTTT.

The V call is TRBV5-4, the J call TRBJ1-2, with 9 bases lining up with TRBD1. The CDR3 totals 14 residues. J was trimmed by 4 bases and V by 4 bases; bases with no gene match: 5. From germline, CDR1 is SGHNT and CDR2 YYREEE (reference sequence). The chain's CDR3 is CASSPGTGSYGYTF. Here the CDR3 DNA reads TGTGCCAGCAGCCCCGGGACAGGGAGCTATGGCTACACCTTC.

This chain joins TRBV28 and TRBJ1-5; D remains ambiguous. CDR1 and CDR2 (germline): MDHEN, SYDVKM. Between the trimmed V and J ends, which lost 6 bases and 2 bases, there was a span of 14 bases. The CDR3 runs to 15 residues. CDR3 coding DNA: TGTGCCAGCAGCACCCCCCCGGATGGCAATCAGCCCCAGCATTTT. Amino acid sequence: CASSTPPDGNQPQHF.

The V gene is TRBV9, the J gene TRBJ1-5, with D perhaps TRBD1 (6 bases). Germline assignment: CDR1 SGDLS and CDR2 YYNGEE. The CDR3 has 15 amino acids. V shed 0 bases and J shed 7 bases, with 14 bases lying between them. As DNA, the CDR3 is TGTGCCAGCAGCGTAGGAGGGGGGGAGAGGCAGCCCCAGCATTTT. This sequence encodes CASSVGGGERQPQHF.

This chain uses TRBV7-8 with TRBJ1-1; TRBD1 matches 7 bases. Germline lookup yields CDR1 SGHVS and CDR2 FQNEAQ. This CDR3 has 11 residues. V lost 5 bases to trimming and J lost 11 bases; unmatched junction nucleotides: 5. CDR3 region: CASSLQGPAFF. Written as DNA, the CDR3 is TGTGCCAGCAGCCTACAGGGGCCGGCTTTCTTT.

This clone was observed once. For the CDR3, the DNA is TGTGCCAGCAGTTCCACGAACACTGAAGCTTTCTTT. Translation: CASSSTNTEAFF. The chain combines TRBV27 with TRBJ1-1; D not resolved. Trimming shortened V by 4 bases and J by 1 base, and 4 bases separated the two germline ends. Germline-derived CDR1 and CDR2 are MNHEY and SMNVEV (reference sequence). This CDR3 has 12 amino acids.

This chain joins TRBV24-1 and TRBJ2-5, with D perhaps TRBD1 (7 bases). V lost 1 base, J lost 0 bases, and 11 bases lay in between. Germline-derived CDR1 and CDR2 are KGHDR and SFDVKD. This CDR3 contains 16 residues. The CDR3 nucleotides are TGTGCCACCAGTGATTTTCCAGGGGGGTACCAAGAGACCCAGTACTTC. Translation gives CATSDFPGGYQETQYF.

The rearrangement joins TRBV7-2 to TRBJ2-2, with D tentatively TRBD1 (5 bases). This CDR3 spans 14 amino acids. Germline V gene data show CDR1 as SGHTA and CDR2 as FQGNSA. The V gene lost 0 bases and the J gene lost 5 bases, with 7 bases spanning the gap. CDR3 nucleotides: TGTGCCAGCAGCTTAGCGGCAGGGACCGGGGAGCTGTTTTTT. This translates into CASSLAAGTGELFF.

This clone has a single count. The genes are TRBV10-3 and TRBJ1-3; no firm D call. Germline V gene lookup returns CDR1 ENHRY and CDR2 SYGVKD. V shed 3 bases and J shed 0 bases, with 6 bases lying between them. The CDR3 length is 14 residues. Here the CDR3 DNA reads TGTGCCATCAGTGATGCCGACTCTGGAAACACCATATATTTT. As protein: CAISDADSGNTIYF.

This rearrangement joins TRBV6-5 to TRBJ1-2; no clear D. This CDR3 is built from 11 residues. Per germline, CDR1 MNHEY and CDR2 SVGAGI. The ends were cut back, 5 bases at V and 7 bases at J, with 8 bases in the middle. CDR3 coding DNA: TGTGCCAGCAGTCGGGGAAGTGGCTACACCTTC. This encodes CASSRGSGYTF.

The V gene is TRBV7-3, the J gene TRBJ2-5; TRBD2 agrees at 12 bases. The CDR3 runs 16 residues. Germline CDR1 SGHTA, CDR2 FQGTGA. V trimming: 5 bases; J trimming: 4 bases; junction bases outside the gene matches: 8. The CDR3 nucleotides read TGTGCCAGCAGCCCACAGCCGGGACTAGCGGGAGAGACCCAGTACTTC. Translation gives CASSPQPGLAGETQYF.

The chain employs TRBV28 and TRBJ1-4; D uncertain. The CDR3 consists of 15 residues. Germline lookup yields CDR1 MDHEN and CDR2 SYDVKM. Trimming shortened V by 10 bases and J by 4 bases, and 19 bases separated the two germline ends. As DNA, the CDR3 is TGTGCCACCTCCTTCCCGGGCAGCTTTAATGAAAAACTGTTTTTT. Translated, it gives CATSFPGSFNEKLFF.

A few counts support this clone. The chain recombines TRBV19 with TRBJ1-3; weak D call: TRBD1 (5 bases). V lost 3 bases to trimming and J lost 0 bases, with 9 bases between them. The V gene's germline CDR1 is LNHDA and CDR2 SQIVND (reference sequence). The CDR3 has 15 amino acids. CDR3 DNA sequence: TGTGCCAGTAGTATCCCCAGGGTCTCTGGAAACACCATATATTTT. Protein product: CASSIPRVSGNTIYF.

The chain is built from TRBV7-2 and TRBJ2-2; TRBD1 matches at 11 bases. The CDR3 covers 17 residues. Germline V gene lookup returns CDR1 SGHTA and CDR2 FQGNSA. V dropped 5 bases and J dropped 6; count of bases not matched to a gene: 11. The CDR3 reads CASSRTGTGGLAGELFF. The DNA of the CDR3 is TGTGCCAGCAGCCGCACCGGGACAGGGGGTTTAGCCGGGGAGCTGTTTTTT. The whole variable domain, remainder taken from reference TRBV7-2 and TRBJ2-2, is GAGVSQSPSNKVTEKGKDVELRCDPISGHTALYWYRQSLGQGLEFLIYFQGNSAPDKSGLPSDRFSAERTGGSVSTLTIQRTQQEDSAVYLCASSRTGTGGLAGELFFGEGSRLTVL.